Described below is a single TCR beta chain sequence and its context. The CDR3 runs to 15 residues. Germline CDR1 reads SQVTM; CDR2 reads ANQGSEA. V lost 2 bases and J 1 base, leaving 14 bases between the germline ends. Profiling relied on immunoSEQ multiplex PCR, and the TCRdb table lists in-frame clones only, not all of them. There are about 140,000 clones in the sample; about 80% occur only once, and about 8% lies in the top ten. This sample is part of a study of blood T cell repertoires in COVID-19. Study context: Donors in the United States, Italy and Spain gave samples during acute or convalescent COVID-19.

Sample: peripheral blood. This TCR came from a human donor in a cohort sampled during active COVID-19. The V call is TRBV29-1, the J call TRBJ1-2; TRBD1 might be the D (6 bases). This CDR3 is CSVEYPTGLNYGYTF. In DNA, the CDR3 is TGCAGCGTTGAATACCCGACAGGACTTAACTATGGCTACACCTTC.